In this sample, the clone carrying this TCR beta chain turned up a few times. Its antigen is currently unknown. This sample was taken from a study of shared clonotypes between healthy human individuals. General study findings and limits: Memory subsets generally showed smaller estimated richness than naive subsets did. At large depth, rarefaction still showed sorted-subset sequencing to be incomplete.

All donors qualified as healthy HIV-negative adults and had experienced no recent acute infections or vaccinations. Clones were sequenced by immunoSEQ multiplex PCR, and TCRdb holds only the in-frame ones, with some missing. The sample has roughly 1.4 million clones, approximately 98.5% seen once. The specimen was naive CD4+ T cells sorted from blood. As to subset: CD45RA+ positively selected. This sequence was found in a man aged 25-45 years in good health.

The CDR3 protein is CASTGQGSYEQYF. The DNA of the CDR3 is TGTGCCAGCACCGGACAGGGCTCCTACGAGCAGTACTTC. This sequence joins TRBV25-1 and TRBJ2-7; 8 bases agree with TRBD1. This CDR3 is built from 13 residues. The J segment lost 0 bases and the V segment lost 7 bases, leaving 2 bases of the junction unmatched. Germline assignment: CDR1 MGHDK and CDR2 SYGVNS.